This T cell receptor (beta chain) was profiled in a study of response to subunit inactivated influenza vaccine. CDR3 size: 15 residues. Germline CDR1 reads MGHRA; CDR2 reads YSYEKL. Trimming took off 1 base at V and 1 base at J, with 10 bases between the two ends. TCRdb re-called the RT-PCR reads with MiXCR, one entry per CDR3 protein. The table records more than 700,000 distinct CDR3 sequences, 20% to 25% of them present only once. The gene calls are TRBV4-1 and TRBJ2-5, with TRBD1 as a possible D gene (5 bases). This specimen was PBMCs from blood, taken about 5 days after vaccination. The receptor was isolated from a man aged 45-65 years who received an inactivated influenza vaccine. The CDR3 DNA reads TGCGCCAGCAGCCAAGCAGTGACAGTCCAAGAGACCCAGTACTTC. It translates to CASSQAVTVQETQYF.